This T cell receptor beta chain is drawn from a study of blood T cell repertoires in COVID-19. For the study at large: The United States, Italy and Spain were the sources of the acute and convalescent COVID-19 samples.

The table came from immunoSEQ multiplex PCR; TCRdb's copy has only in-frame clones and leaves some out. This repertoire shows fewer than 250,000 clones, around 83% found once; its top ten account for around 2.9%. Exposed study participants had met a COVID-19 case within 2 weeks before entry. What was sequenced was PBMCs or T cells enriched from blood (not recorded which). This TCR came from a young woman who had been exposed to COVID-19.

The CDR3 here is CASSFGDREGEKLFF. The CDR3 DNA follows: TGCGCCAGCAGCTTTGGGGACAGGGAAGGTGAAAAACTGTTTTTT. The chain is built from TRBV5-1 and TRBJ1-4; 9 nucleotides agree with TRBD1. Germline trimming cut 2 bases from V and 7 bases from J; bases unmatched to any gene: 6. The CDR3 extends over 15 amino acids. Germline lookup yields CDR1 SGHRS and CDR2 YFSETQ.